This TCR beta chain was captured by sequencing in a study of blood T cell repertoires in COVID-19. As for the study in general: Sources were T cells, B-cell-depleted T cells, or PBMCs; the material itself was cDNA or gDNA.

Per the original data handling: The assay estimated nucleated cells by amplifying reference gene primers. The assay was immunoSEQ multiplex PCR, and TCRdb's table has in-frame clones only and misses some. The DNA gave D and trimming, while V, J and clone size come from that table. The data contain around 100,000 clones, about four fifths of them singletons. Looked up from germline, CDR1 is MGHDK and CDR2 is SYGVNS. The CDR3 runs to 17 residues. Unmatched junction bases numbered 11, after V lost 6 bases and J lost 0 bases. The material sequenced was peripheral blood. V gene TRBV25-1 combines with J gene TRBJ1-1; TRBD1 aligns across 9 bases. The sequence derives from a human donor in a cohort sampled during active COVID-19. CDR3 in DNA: TGTGCCAGCAGAGGGGCAAAAGGACAGGGGATGAACACTGAAGCTTTCTTT. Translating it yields CASRGAKGQGMNTEAFF.